The 20 T cell receptor beta chains listed next were all sequenced from one sample in a study of cytomegalovirus exposure and HLA in healthy donors. Generated by immunoSEQ multiplex PCR, the TCRdb table keeps only in-frame clones and is missing some. The sample lists around 300,000 clones, about nine tenths occurring once. The source material was PBMCs. The source of these receptors is a woman in her 30s in good health and CMV-seropositive.

The chain carries TRBV15 and TRBJ1-2; D gene ambiguous. Germline lookup yields CDR1 LNHNV and CDR2 YYDKDF (reference sequence). V was shortened by 5 bases and J by 3 bases, with 10 bases between the two germline ends. The CDR3 is 13 residues long. CDR3 DNA sequence: TGTGCCACCAGCTCCGGGAGCTACTATGGCTACACCTTC. Translating it yields CATSSGSYYGYTF.

The chain uses TRBV5-6 and TRBJ2-7; TRBD2 matches 8 bases. J lost 3 bases, V lost 0 bases, and 8 bases had no gene match. The germline V gene has CDR1 SGHDT and CDR2 YYEEEE. The CDR3 has 16 residues. The CDR3 reads CASSLAPGGGYYEQYF. The CDR3, as DNA: TGTGCCAGCAGCTTGGCCCCGGGGGGGGGATACTACGAGCAGTACTTC.

Points on this clone: The germline gene is not matched at one end of the junction; a read error may be the cause. The chain employs TRBV6-5 and TRBJ2-3; 7 nucleotides align to TRBD1. This CDR3 is 10 amino acids long. Germline values: CDR1 MNHEY, CDR2 SVGAGI. Here the CDR3 DNA reads TGTGCCAGCAGTTACTATGACAGGGTCTTT. Protein product: CASSYYDRVF.

The gene calls are TRBV7-3 and TRBJ2-4; 9 bases line up with TRBD2. The CDR3 totals 21 residues. The germline CDR1 and CDR2 sequences are SGHTA and FQGTGA. J lost 5 bases, V lost 3 bases, and 23 bases had no gene match. The CDR3 sequence: CASSFPSGAGPPLSRENIQYF. CDR3 in DNA: TGTGCCAGCAGCTTCCCTAGCGGGGCCGGGCCCCCACTATCTCGGGAAAACATTCAGTACTTC.

This chain uses TRBV6-5 with TRBJ1-2, with unresolved D. Trimming pared 0 bases from V and 5 bases from J, leaving 13 bases between. This CDR3 comprises 15 residues. CDR1 is MNHEY and CDR2 is SVGAGI in the germline V gene. CDR3 amino acids: CASSYSFRREYGYTF. The CDR3 DNA reads TGTGCCAGCAGTTACTCGTTTCGACGGGAGTATGGCTACACCTTC.

The chain joins TRBV5-1 to TRBJ1-5, with D possibly TRBD1 on 5 matching bases. Deletions cut 6 bases from V and 2 bases from J, with 12 bases between. This CDR3 has 14 residues. CDR1 SGHRS and CDR2 YFSETQ come from the germline V gene. DNA for the CDR3: TGCGCCAGCATACCACGGGGGGGCAATCAGCCCCAGCATTTT. Protein sequence: CASIPRGGNQPQHF.

The chain couples TRBV12-5 to TRBJ2-5, with D tentatively TRBD1 or TRBD2 (5 bases each). Per the germline V gene, CDR1 is LGHNT and CDR2 is FRNRAP. This CDR3 has 17 residues. The germline V and J ends were trimmed by 6 bases and 1 base, with 21 bases remaining between them. In DNA, the CDR3 is TGTGCTAGTGGCCCCGCCTCCACCGTGGGGGTCCAAGAGACCCAGTACTTC. Residues: CASGPASTVGVQETQYF.

This clone was seen a few times. Written as DNA, the CDR3 is TGTGCCTGTTCCAAGGACCACTCCTATGGCTACACCTTC. It specifies CACSKDHSYGYTF. The chain couples TRBV30 to TRBJ1-2; D is undetermined. Germline values: CDR1 GTSNPN, CDR2 SVGIG (reference sequence). Trimming cost V 6 bases and J 4 bases, with 15 bases left between them. CDR3 size: 13 residues.

The rearrangement joins TRBV2 to TRBJ1-2; 7 bases agree with TRBD1. V lost 5 bases to trimming and J lost 5 bases; unmatched junction nucleotides: 11. The germline gives CDR1 SNHLY, CDR2 FYNNEI. The CDR3 runs to 15 residues. CDR3 nucleotides: TGTGCCAGCAGTAAAACAGGGGTTTTCCAGTATGGCTACACCTTC. This gives the protein CASSKTGVFQYGYTF. Full variable domain (outside the CDR3, taken from reference TRBV2 and TRBJ1-2): EPEVTQTPSHQVTQMGQEVILRCVPISNHLYFYWYRQILGQKVEFLVSFYNNEISEKSEIFDDQFSVERPDGSNFTLKIRSTKLEDSAMYFCASSKTGVFQYGYTFGSGTRLTVV.

The rearrangement links TRBV7-3 to TRBJ2-1, with 13 nucleotides matching TRBD2. The CDR3 is made up of 15 amino acids. With V trimmed by 5 bases and J by 9 bases, 7 bases remained unmatched. Looked up from germline, CDR1 is SGHTA and CDR2 is FQGTGA. CDR3 protein: CASSPSGLAGVEQFF. The CDR3 DNA reads TGTGCCAGCAGCCCCTCTGGACTAGCGGGAGTTGAGCAGTTCTTC.

CDR3 nucleotides: TGCGCCAGCAGCTGGGGCTGGAACACCGGGGAGCTGTTTTTT. Residues: CASSWGWNTGELFF. This chain uses TRBV5-1 with TRBJ2-2; TRBD1 might be the D (5 bases). Between the trimmed V and J ends, which lost 3 bases and 1 base, there was a span of 7 bases. Germline CDR1 and CDR2: SGHRS and YFSETQ. The CDR3 loop spans 14 amino acids.

The chain is built from TRBV28 and TRBJ1-1, with D uncertain. Trimming removed 3 bases from V and 2 bases from J, with 10 bases in between. Germline V lookup: CDR1 MDHEN, CDR2 SYDVKM. The length of the CDR3 is 14 residues. The CDR3 sequence: CASSFQPLNTEAFF. The CDR3 DNA follows: TGTGCCAGCAGTTTCCAGCCGTTAAACACTGAAGCTTTCTTT. The full variable domain, rest sourced from reference TRBV28 and TRBJ1-1, is DVKVTQSSRYLVKRTGEKVFLECVQDMDHENMFWYRQDPGLGLRLIYFSYDVKMKEKGDIPEGYSVSREKKERFSLILESASTNQTSMYLCASSFQPLNTEAFFGQGTRLTVV.

V gene TRBV19 combines with J gene TRBJ2-5; TRBD1 is a possible D gene (6 bases). CDR3 size: 15 residues. The V end was cut by 4 bases, the J end by 4 bases, with 16 bases between. Germline assignment: CDR1 LNHDA and CDR2 SQIVND (reference sequence). The CDR3 protein is CASSRGQRDGETQYF. The DNA for the CDR3 is TGTGCCAGTAGTAGGGGGCAGCGCGACGGAGAGACCCAGTACTTC.

J is TRBJ2-7 and V is TRBV21-1; TRBD2, the table's D call, was not compared with the DNA. TRBV21-1 is noted as a pseudogene. The length of the CDR3 is 16 residues. In DNA form, the CDR3 reads TGTGCCAGCAGCGGCTGTACCGGGACTTTCCGCTACGAGCAGTACTTC. Translated: CASSGCTGTFRYEQYF.

CDR3 amino acids: CASSEPREIYGYTF. CDR3 DNA sequence: TGTGCCAGCAGTGAACCCAGAGAAATCTATGGCTACACCTTC. The chain joins TRBV6-1 to TRBJ1-2, with D unresolved. The germline V and J ends were trimmed by 2 bases and 4 bases, with 11 bases remaining between them. CDR1 MNHNS and CDR2 SASEGT come from the germline V gene. The CDR3 consists of 14 residues.

This sequence joins TRBV9 and TRBJ2-3; D gene unclear. Germline-derived CDR1 and CDR2 are SGDLS and YYNGEE. With 5 bases removed from V and 2 bases from J, the gap between germline ends came to 9 bases. The CDR3 totals 13 residues. The CDR3 DNA is TGTGCCAGCAGTGAGACGGTCACAGATACGCAGTATTTT. This sequence encodes CASSETVTDTQYF.

The rearrangement uses TRBV9 and TRBJ1-3; 7 positions match TRBD1. The junction had 5 bases not matched to a gene; V was cut back by 4 bases and J by 4 bases. Germline CDR1 reads SGDLS; CDR2 reads YYNGEE. The CDR3 extends over 14 amino acids. CDR3 sequence: CASSTRDSGNTIYF. CDR3 coding DNA: TGTGCCAGCAGCACCCGGGACAGCGGAAACACCATATATTTT.

This chain links TRBV6-1 with TRBJ1-3, with 9 bases aligning to TRBD1. The trim removed 1 base at V and 6 bases at J, leaving 16 bases unmatched. Germline CDR1 and CDR2: MNHNS and SASEGT. The CDR3 contains 19 residues. The CDR3 reads CASSEVGTGLGSPLNTIYF. CDR3 DNA sequence: TGTGCCAGCAGTGAAGTGGGGACAGGGCTGGGTTCGCCTCTAAACACCATATATTTT.

The rearrangement joins TRBV7-2 to TRBJ2-5, with D tentatively TRBD1 or TRBD2 (5 bases each). The CDR3 is made up of 13 amino acids. The germline gives CDR1 SGHTA, CDR2 FQGNSA. Trimming stripped 3 bases from V and 2 bases from J, with 7 bases between. The DNA of the CDR3 is TGTGCCAGCAGCTTTTGGGGGCAAGAGACCCAGTACTTC. It codes for CASSFWGQETQYF.

The table lists this clone with a count of one. CDR3 sequence: CAWEGTTSQYF. CDR3 nucleotide sequence: TGTGCCTGGGAAGGGACTACTTCGCAGTACTTC. The chain employs TRBV30 and TRBJ2-7; TRBD2 matches 7 bases. The V segment lost 5 bases and the J segment 9 bases; nucleotides outside the gene matches: 7. Per the germline V gene, CDR1 is GTSNPN and CDR2 is SVGIG (reference sequence). This CDR3 comprises 11 residues.